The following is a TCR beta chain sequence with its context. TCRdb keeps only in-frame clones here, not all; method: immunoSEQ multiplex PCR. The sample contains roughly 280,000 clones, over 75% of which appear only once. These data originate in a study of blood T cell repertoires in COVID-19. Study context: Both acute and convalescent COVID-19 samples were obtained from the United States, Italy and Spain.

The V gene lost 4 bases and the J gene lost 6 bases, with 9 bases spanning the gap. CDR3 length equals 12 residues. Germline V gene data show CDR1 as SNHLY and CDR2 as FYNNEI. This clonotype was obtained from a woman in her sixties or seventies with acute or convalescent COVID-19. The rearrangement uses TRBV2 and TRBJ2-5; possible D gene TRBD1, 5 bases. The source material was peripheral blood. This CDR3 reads CASSAQGKTQYF. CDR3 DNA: TGTGCCAGCAGTGCCCAGGGAAAGACCCAGTACTTC.